Below are 18 T cell receptor beta chains sequenced from a single sample in a study of neurological immune-mediated disorders. MiXCR, applied by TCRdb to the 5' RACE reads, yields one record per CDR3 protein. Of about 41,000 distinct CDR3 sequences listed, 2.5% are singletons. Sample: PBMCs. These receptors came from a man aged 25-45 years with multiple sclerosis.

This clonotype was counted many times. The V call is TRBV28, the J call TRBJ1-1; D not resolved. Trimming pared 5 bases from V and 3 bases from J, leaving 7 bases between. Germline CDR1 reads MDHEN; CDR2 reads SYDVKM. This CDR3 has 12 residues. CDR3 sequence (DNA): TGTGCCAGCAGTCGGGCATACACTGAAGCTTTCTTT. This encodes CASSRAYTEAFF.

This clonotype was observed many times. This chain uses TRBV20-1 with TRBJ2-7; 10 bases are shared with TRBD1. Per the germline V gene, CDR1 is DFQATT and CDR2 is SNEGSKA (reference sequence). This CDR3 has 14 residues. CDR3: CSSLGTGDFYEQYF. For the CDR3, the DNA is TGCAGCAGCTTGGGGACAGGGGACTTTTACGAGCAGTACTTC.

The table lists this clonotype with many counts. The chain is built from TRBV5-1 and TRBJ2-3; no clear D. V lost 1 base to trimming and J lost 2 bases, with 11 bases between them. Per the germline V gene, CDR1 is SGHRS and CDR2 is YFSETQ. CDR3 length: 15 amino acids. The DNA of the CDR3 is TGCGCCAGCAGCTTGACGGCAACGTTCACAGATACGCAGTATTTT. Its protein product is CASSLTATFTDTQYF.

The sample holds many counts of this clonotype. This chain connects TRBV5-1 to TRBJ2-5; the D gene is possibly TRBD1 (6 bases). The V end lost 0 bases, the J end lost 4 bases, and 10 bases lay between the germline ends. The CDR3 sequence is 14 residues long. Looked up from germline, CDR1 is SGHRS and CDR2 is YFSETQ. The CDR3 sequence is CASSLDRAGETQYF. CDR3 in DNA: TGCGCCAGCAGCTTGGACAGGGCGGGAGAGACCCAGTACTTC.

This clonotype occurred many times. The rearrangement uses TRBV20-1 and TRBJ2-3; 7 bases agree with TRBD2. The CDR3 is made up of 13 amino acids. In germline, CDR1 is DFQATT, CDR2 SNEGSKA (reference sequence). The CDR3 loop is CISTSELADTQYF. CDR3 nucleotide sequence: TGCATAAGTACTAGCGAGTTGGCAGATACGCAGTATTTT.

This clonotype was detected ten times or more. The chain couples TRBV6-5 to TRBJ2-3, with a tentative D call TRBD2 (5 bases). V shed 6 bases and J shed 0 bases, with 16 bases lying between them. The CDR3 is made up of 16 amino acids. From germline, CDR1 is MNHEY and CDR2 SVGAGI. CDR3 in DNA: TGTGCCAGCAGCCCAGTCGGGGAGTCTAGCACAGATACGCAGTATTTT. Translating gives CASSPVGESSTDTQYF.

This clonotype was recorded many times. The genes are TRBV5-1 and TRBJ2-7; the D gene is possibly TRBD2 (6 bases). This CDR3 has 15 residues. Germline lookup yields CDR1 SGHRS and CDR2 YFSETQ. The germline V and J ends were trimmed by 4 bases and 5 bases, with 19 bases remaining between them. In DNA, the CDR3 is TGCGCCAGCAGCCTGGATGGGGGGTTCAAGGACGAGCAGTACTTC. It codes for CASSLDGGFKDEQYF.

This clonotype was recorded at least ten times. The chain employs TRBV24-1 and TRBJ2-3; no definite D call. The CDR3 sequence is 15 residues long. Deletions cut 4 bases from V and 4 bases from J, with 14 bases between. From germline, CDR1 is KGHDR and CDR2 SFDVKD. The CDR3 DNA sequence: TGTGCCACCAGTGAAGGTGGGCTTGGGGCAGATACGCAGTATTTT. The encoded protein is CATSEGGLGADTQYF.

The sample holds many counts of this clonotype. The chain joins TRBV20-1 to TRBJ2-7, with D unresolved. This CDR3 is 13 amino acids long. Germline V gene data show CDR1 as DFQATT and CDR2 as SNEGSKA (reference sequence). Trimming cost V 5 bases and J 6 bases, with 17 bases left between them. The CDR3 DNA reads TGCAGTGCTCAACCCCAGGCGGAAAGCGAGCAGTACTTC. It specifies CSAQPQAESEQYF.

This clonotype was seen repeatedly, ten times or more. The gene calls are TRBV20-1 and TRBJ1-5, with a weak D call TRBD1 (5 bases). The CDR3 spans 13 residues. Germline V CDR1 and CDR2: DFQATT, SNEGSKA (reference sequence). The V end lost 3 bases, the J end lost 0 bases, and 6 bases lay between the germline ends. CDR3 DNA sequence: TGCAGTGCTAGTGGGGCTAGCAATCAGCCCCAGCATTTT. Translated: CSASGASNQPQHF.

This clonotype occurred many times. This sequence joins TRBV7-2 and TRBJ2-2; D unclear. V lost 5 bases, J lost 1 base, and 5 bases lay in between. The CDR3 length is 13 residues. From germline, CDR1 is SGHTA and CDR2 FQGNSA. CDR3 region: CASSTMNTGELFF. Here the CDR3 DNA reads TGTGCCAGCAGCACAATGAACACCGGGGAGCTGTTTTTT.

The rearrangement uses TRBV4-1 and TRBJ2-5, with D unclear. CDR3 length equals 14 residues. V lost 0 bases and J 5 bases, leaving 10 bases between the germline ends. Germline V gene sequence: CDR1 MGHRA, CDR2 YSYEKL. In DNA form, the CDR3 reads TGCGCCAGCAGCCAAGATTTAGCTATTGAGACCCAGTACTTC. Translation gives CASSQDLAIETQYF.

This clonotype occurred many times. CDR3 region: CASSPRGYYNEQFF. CDR3 bases: TGTGCCAGCAGCCCGCGGGGGTACTACAATGAGCAGTTCTTC. This chain links TRBV14 with TRBJ2-1; 7 nucleotides line up with TRBD2. Trimming took 4 bases from V and 3 from J; bases not matched to a gene: 3. Germline loops: CDR1 SGHDN, CDR2 FVKESK. The CDR3 totals 14 residues.

This clonotype came up many times. The genes are TRBV6-5 and TRBJ1-2; 11 bases line up with TRBD1. This CDR3 spans 15 amino acids. V was clipped by 5 bases and J by 4 bases; unmatched bases: 6. Germline V lookup: CDR1 MNHEY, CDR2 SVGAGI. This CDR3 is CASSKSGTGGYGYTF. The CDR3 nucleotides are TGTGCCAGCAGTAAATCCGGGACAGGGGGCTATGGCTACACCTTC.

The rearrangement uses TRBV7-8 and TRBJ2-2; TRBD2 matches 13 bases. The CDR3 is 19 amino acids. Looked up from germline, CDR1 is SGHVS and CDR2 is FQNEAQ. Germline trimming cut 2 bases from V and 5 bases from J; bases unmatched to any gene: 11. CDR3 DNA: TGTGCCAGCAGCTTAAGGACTAGCGGGAGAAAGACGGAAACCGGGGAGCTGTTTTTT. Amino acid sequence: CASSLRTSGRKTETGELFF. Combining the CDR3 with reference TRBV7-8 and TRBJ2-2 gives the whole variable domain GAGVSQSPRYKVAKRGQDVALRCDPISGHVSLFWYQQALGQGPEFLTYFQNEAQLDKSGLPSDRFFAERPEGSVSTLKIQRTQQEDSAVYLCASSLRTSGRKTETGELFFGEGSRLTVL.

The sample holds many counts of this clonotype. The genes are TRBV7-7 and TRBJ2-1; 9 positions agree with TRBD1. Germline V gene data show CDR1 as SSHAT and CDR2 as FNYEAQ (reference sequence). The CDR3 loop spans 15 amino acids. Germline trimming cut 5 bases from V and 8 bases from J; bases unmatched to any gene: 10. The CDR3 DNA is TGTGCCAGCAGCCGAAGCAGGACAGGGGTCGATGAGCAGTTCTTC. It is translated as CASSRSRTGVDEQFF.

This clonotype has a count of ten or more. The chain recombines TRBV5-1 with TRBJ1-4, with D unclear. Germline loops: CDR1 SGHRS, CDR2 YFSETQ. The V end was cut by 4 bases, the J end by 3 bases, with 19 bases between. This CDR3 is built from 17 residues. CDR3 residues: CASSLGGIGAANEKLFF. DNA of the CDR3: TGCGCCAGCAGCCTTGGAGGGATCGGTGCGGCTAATGAAAAACTGTTTTTT.

This clonotype was seen repeatedly, ten times or more. The V call is TRBV12-3 or TRBV12-4, the J call TRBJ2-7; 8 bases are shared with TRBD2. The V gene end was trimmed by 5 bases and the J gene end by 3 bases; junction bases not matched to a gene: 9. The CDR3 is 15 amino acids. The CDR3 bases are TGTGCCAGCAGTACACGTGCGGGAGGTCACTACGAGCAGTACTTC. This gives the protein CASSTRAGGHYEQYF.